This entry concerns a single T cell receptor (beta chain). Generated by immunoSEQ multiplex PCR, the TCRdb table keeps only in-frame clones and is missing some. The data contain tens of thousands of clones, approximately 84% of them singletons. This sample stems from a study of neoadjuvant nivolumab and ipilimumab in lung cancer. The CDR3 has 17 amino acids. Unmatched junction bases numbered 12, after V lost 5 bases and J lost 5 bases. Germline V gene sequence: CDR1 SGHRS, CDR2 YFSETQ. The rearrangement uses TRBV5-1 and TRBJ2-2; TRBD1 aligns across 10 bases. The sequencing here drew on peripheral blood, taken before neoadjuvant nivolumab, alone or with ipilimumab. The clonotype originates from an adult with non-small cell lung cancer. DNA of the CDR3: TGCGCCAGCAGGGCAAGGTCCGGGACAGGGGATACCGGGGAGCTGTTTTTT. Translated: CASRARSGTGDTGELFF. The complete variable domain, with remaining parts taken from reference TRBV5-1 and TRBJ2-2, reads KAGVTQTPRYLIKTRGQQVTLSCSPISGHRSVSWYQQTPGQGLQFLFEYFSETQRNKGNFPGRFSGRQFSNSRSEMNVSTLELGDSALYLCASRARSGTGDTGELFFGEGSRLTVL.